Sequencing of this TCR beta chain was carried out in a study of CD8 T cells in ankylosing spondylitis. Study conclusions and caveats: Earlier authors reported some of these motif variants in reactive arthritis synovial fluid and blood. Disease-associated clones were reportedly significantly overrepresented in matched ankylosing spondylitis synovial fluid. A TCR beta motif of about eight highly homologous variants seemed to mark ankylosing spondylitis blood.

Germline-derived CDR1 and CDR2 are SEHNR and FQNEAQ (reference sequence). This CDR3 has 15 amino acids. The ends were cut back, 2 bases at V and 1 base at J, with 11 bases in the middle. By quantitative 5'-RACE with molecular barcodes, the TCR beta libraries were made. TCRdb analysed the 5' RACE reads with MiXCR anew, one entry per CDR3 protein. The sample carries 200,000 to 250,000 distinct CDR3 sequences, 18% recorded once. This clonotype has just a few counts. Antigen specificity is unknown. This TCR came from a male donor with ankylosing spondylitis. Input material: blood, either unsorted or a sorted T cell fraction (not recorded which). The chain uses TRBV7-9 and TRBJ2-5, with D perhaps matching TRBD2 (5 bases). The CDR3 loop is CASSLTGNTQETQYF. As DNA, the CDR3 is TGTGCCAGCAGCTTAACGGGGAACACCCAAGAGACCCAGTACTTC.